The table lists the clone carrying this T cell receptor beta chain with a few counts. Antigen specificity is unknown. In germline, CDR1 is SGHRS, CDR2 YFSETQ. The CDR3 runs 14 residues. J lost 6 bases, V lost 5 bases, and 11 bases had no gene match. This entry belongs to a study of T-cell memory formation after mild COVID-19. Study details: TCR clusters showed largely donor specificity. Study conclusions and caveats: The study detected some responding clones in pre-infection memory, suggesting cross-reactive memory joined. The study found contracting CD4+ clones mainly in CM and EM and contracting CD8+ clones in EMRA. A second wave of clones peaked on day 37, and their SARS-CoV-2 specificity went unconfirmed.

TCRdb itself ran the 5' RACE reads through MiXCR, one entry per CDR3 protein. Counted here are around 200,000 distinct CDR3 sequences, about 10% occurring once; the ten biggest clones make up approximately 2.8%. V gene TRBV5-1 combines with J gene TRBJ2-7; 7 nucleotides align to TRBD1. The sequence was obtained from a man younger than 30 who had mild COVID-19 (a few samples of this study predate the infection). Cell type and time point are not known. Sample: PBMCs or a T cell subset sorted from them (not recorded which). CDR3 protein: CASRGSRDSAEQYF. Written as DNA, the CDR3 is TGCGCCAGCAGAGGGTCCCGGGACAGCGCCGAGCAGTACTTC.